This TCR beta chain was retrieved from a study of T cell responses to AZD1222 COVID-19 vaccine. Study background: Pooling covered second doses at about 4 or about 12 weeks.

Sequencing was performed with immunoSEQ multiplex PCR; in TCRdb, only in-frame clones are kept and a portion is missing. The repertoire holds roughly 100,000 clones, with around 90% as singletons. This CDR3 spans 14 amino acids. V was pared by 6 bases and J by 2 bases, with 5 bases of the junction left unmatched. CDR1 MRHNA and CDR2 SNTAGT come from the germline V gene. Overall study findings and caveats: Clonal diversity may have been underestimated, and the donors were mostly white British, with more females than males.

A word on this clone: The antigen is unknown.

The chain uses TRBV6-4 and TRBJ2-3, with TRBD1 matching 7 bases. The receptor's source is an adult in good health. The sample was peripheral blood, taken on day 0 of AZD1222 vaccination. The DNA for the CDR3 is TGTGCCAGCAGACGGGACAGACTCACAGATACGCAGTATTTT. Encoded protein: CASRRDRLTDTQYF.